The rows below give T cell receptor beta chains drawn from one sample of a study of blood T cell repertoires in COVID-19. Only in-frame clones appear in the TCRdb table, and some are missing; sequencing was by immunoSEQ multiplex PCR. The sample carries 140,000 or so clones, about 85% recorded once. Input material: PBMCs or T cells enriched from blood (not recorded which). These receptor sequences come from a woman aged 40-49 years who had recovered from COVID-19. The CDR3 runs from the conserved cysteine through the conserved F or W. The order of the fields is CDR3 length, D gene, J gene, V gene, CDR3 protein, CDR3 DNA. A D gene is named only where the DNA matches it firmly.

16 TRBD2 TRBJ2-2 TRBV11-2 CASSPGLAGPTGELFF TGTGCCAGCAGCCCGGGACTAGCGGGACCCACCGGGGAGCTGTTTTTT
16 . TRBJ2-1 TRBV2 CASSELINTIYNEQFF TGTGCCAGCAGTGAATTGATCAATACTATCTACAATGAGCAGTTCTTC
13 . TRBJ1-2 TRBV15 CATSMAGLSGYTF TGTGCCACCAGCATGGCAGGGCTCTCTGGCTACACCTTC
16 . TRBJ2-1 TRBV5-1 CASSLGDLLYVGEQFF TGCGCCAGCAGCTTGGGGGACTTACTCTACGTAGGTGAGCAGTTCTTC
18 . TRBJ1-3 TRBV25-1 CASSEFVGPREGGNTIYF TGTGCCAGCAGTGAATTTGTCGGGCCCCGTGAGGGTGGAAACACCATATATTTT
15 TRBD2 TRBJ2-5 TRBV6-5 CASSPTQGGGETQYF TGTGCCAGCAGCCCGACCCAGGGCGGGGGAGAGACCCAGTACTTC
14 TRBD1 TRBJ1-6 TRBV10-1 CASTIQGPFSPLHF TGCGCCAGCACCATACAGGGGCCCTTCTCACCCCTCCACTTT
15 TRBD1 TRBJ2-7 TRBV7-9 CASSPSQGVAYEQYF TGTGCCAGCAGCCCAAGTCAGGGGGTGGCTTACGAGCAGTACTTC
14 . TRBJ1-5 TRBV12-5 CASVPGGRDQPQHF TGTGCTAGTGTCCCCGGAGGGAGGGATCAGCCCCAGCATTTT
14 . TRBJ1-1 TRBV11-2 CASSLGGYGTEAFF TGTGCCAGCAGCTTAGGAGGTTATGGGACTGAAGCTTTCTTT
16 . TRBJ2-1 TRBV5-4 CASSLDQGGIDNEQFF TGTGCCAGCAGCTTAGACCAGGGTGGGATCGACAATGAGCAGTTCTTC
15 TRBD1 TRBJ2-1 TRBV7-9 CASSPTGGYANEQFF TGTGCCAGCAGCCCGACAGGGGGGTATGCGAATGAGCAGTTCTTC
14 . TRBJ1-3 TRBV7-9 CASSPRQSGNTIYF TGTGCCAGCAGCCCCCGCCAGTCTGGAAACACCATATATTTT
15 TRBD2 TRBJ2-5 TRBV19 CASSPTRTRQETQYF TGTGCCAGTAGTCCGACCCGGACTAGACAAGAGACCCAGTACTTC